Detailed here is one T cell receptor (beta chain). Its antigen is as yet unknown. V shed 5 bases and J shed 4 bases, with 14 bases lying between them. This CDR3 has 14 amino acids. From germline, CDR1 is MNHEY and CDR2 SVGAGI. These data belong to a study of T cell responses to AZD1222 COVID-19 vaccine. General study findings and limits: Vaccination with two AZD1222 doses was followed by a rise in Spike-specific TCR breadth and depth. Vaccine-related CD4 TCRs covered spike, predominating at 160-218 and 743-854.

Clones were sequenced by immunoSEQ multiplex PCR, and TCRdb holds only the in-frame ones, with some missing. The repertoire holds 90,000 to 150,000 clones, with approximately 86% as singletons. The chain is built from TRBV6-5 and TRBJ1-2; D is possibly TRBD1 (6 bases). The sequence derives from an adult in good health. Sequencing used peripheral blood, obtained on day 0 of AZD1222 vaccination. Written as DNA, the CDR3 is TGTGCCAGCAGTACATATCCGGACAGCTATGGCTACACCTTC. Amino acid sequence: CASSTYPDSYGYTF.